One sample yielded the 8 T cell receptor beta chains listed below, sequenced in a study of Ad26.COV2.S vaccination and SARS-CoV-2 variants. Data came from immunoSEQ multiplex PCR; TCRdb stores just in-frame clones and leaves some out. This table holds 350,000 to 450,000 clones, about four fifths found once. Stated treatment: roughly 18 received Ad26.COV2.S at low or high dose, single or two shots; a few received placebo; per-sample allocation not given. Sampling occurred on day 63 after the first vaccine or placebo injection. The sample was peripheral blood, taken in a trial of Ad26.COV2.S vaccine versus placebo. These TCRs come from a person between 18 and 65 years old who received the Ad26.COV2.S COVID-19 vaccine or a placebo.

The CDR3 DNA sequence: TGTGCCAGCAGCACAATGCAGGGATCTTTCTACGAGCAGTACTTC. This encodes CASSTMQGSFYEQYF. The chain couples TRBV7-6 to TRBJ2-7, with a tentative D call TRBD1 (5 bases). Trimming took 5 bases from V and 3 from J, leaving 17 bases between them. This CDR3 contains 15 residues. Germline CDR1 is SGHVS and CDR2 is FNYEAQ.

The V and J genes are TRBV6-5 and TRBJ2-3; 7 bases line up with TRBD1. Germline V CDR1 and CDR2: MNHEY, SVGAGI. The CDR3 extends over 13 amino acids. V lost 10 bases, J lost 0 bases, and 4 bases stayed unmatched. CDR3 residues: CATLTGSTDTQYF. DNA for the CDR3: TGTGCCACTTTGACAGGGAGCACAGATACGCAGTATTTT.

This clone is a singleton in its sample. The V call is TRBV11-2, the J call TRBJ1-6; a possible D gene is TRBD1 (6 bases). Trimming removed 5 bases at V and 8 bases at J, with 19 bases between. Germline lookup yields CDR1 SGHAT and CDR2 FQNNGV. The CDR3 runs to 16 residues. DNA of the CDR3: TGTGCCAGCAGCCCACTTCGGGGGCGCCGAGATTCACCCCTCCACTTT. It codes for CASSPLRGRRDSPLHF.

The V call is TRBV6-5, the J call TRBJ2-7; tentative D call: TRBD1 (7 bases). Germline assignment: CDR1 MNHEY and CDR2 SVGAGI. The CDR3 loop spans 15 amino acids. Deletions cut 10 bases from V and 3 bases from J, with 22 bases between. In DNA form, the CDR3 reads TGTGCCACCGGAGAACAACAGGGGCGGGACTACGAGCAGTACTTC. Translation gives CATGEQQGRDYEQYF.

The count of this clone is one. The CDR3 sequence: CASRFSSGSRTTYEQYF. The CDR3 region has the DNA TGTGCCAGCAGATTCTCTAGCGGGAGTAGAACGACCTACGAGCAGTACTTC. The V and J genes are TRBV11-3 and TRBJ2-7; the match to TRBD2 covers 10 bases. V gave up 6 bases and J gave up 2 bases; unmatched junction bases: 13. The CDR3 has 17 residues. Germline CDR1 SGHNT, CDR2 YENEEA.

This chain links TRBV5-1 with TRBJ1-2; D gene ambiguous. This CDR3 contains 15 residues. Trimming pared 0 bases from V and 6 bases from J, leaving 15 bases between. Germline values: CDR1 SGHRS, CDR2 YFSETQ. The CDR3: CASSLVISGSHGYTF. As DNA, the CDR3 is TGCGCCAGCAGCTTGGTGATCTCTGGTTCTCATGGCTACACCTTC.

This chain uses TRBV12-5 with TRBJ2-1; possible D gene TRBD2, 7 bases. Trimming cost V 6 bases and J 12 bases, with 21 bases left between them. Germline CDR1 reads LGHNT; CDR2 reads FRNRAP. The CDR3 loop spans 14 amino acids. The CDR3 region is CASGIQPSGGGQFF. The DNA of the CDR3 is TGTGCTAGTGGAATTCAACCTAGCGGAGGGGGGCAGTTCTTC.

The CDR3 region has the DNA TGTGCCAGCAGTTCCCTGAATCGAGGGACCCAGTACTTC. It encodes CASSSLNRGTQYF. V usage is TRBV27 and J usage is TRBJ2-5; no clear D. The V end was cut by 4 bases, the J end by 7 bases, with 13 bases between. Germline V gives CDR1 MNHEY, CDR2 SMNVEV (reference sequence). The CDR3 totals 13 residues.